This T cell receptor (beta chain) was obtained from a study of T cells in Graves' hyperthyroidism and ophthalmopathy. In the study overall: Blood from the periphery was taken at initial diagnosis, before any treatment. Study observations and caveats: Through a model of 13 V-J features, ophthalmopathy was separated from stable hyperthyroidism. Ophthalmopathy, as predicted by the model, came a median roughly 6.3 months after the prediction.

Researchers took RNA transcripts and amplified the TCR beta CDR3 regions from them. The HTBI primer set drove a first-round RT-PCR of the TCR CDR3. TCRdb re-called the multiplex PCR reads through MiXCR, storing one row per CDR3 protein. The data show 300,000 to 500,000 distinct CDR3 sequences, about 15% seen once. This clonotype was seen a few times. What it binds is unknown. Relative to the germline gene, one junction end is altered; a read error may explain this. This CDR3 region has 14 residues. Per germline, CDR1 DFQATT and CDR2 SNEGSKA (reference sequence). Uncontrolled infection, other autoimmune disease, pregnancy or lactation excluded patients.

The TCR originated in a woman in her twenties or thirties with Graves' hyperthyroidism. The sample was blood. The chain carries TRBV20-1 and TRBJ2-1, with a tentative D call TRBD2 (6 bases). CDR3 residues: CSASFGTGLNEQFF. DNA for the CDR3: TGTAGTGCTAGCTTCGGGACTGGGCTCAATGAGCAGTTCTTC.